This is a list of T cell receptor beta chains from one sample in a study of identical twins' blood T cells. TCRdb ran MiXCR on the 5' RACE reads and lists one entry per CDR3 protein. The data hold roughly 340,000 distinct CDR3 sequences, with roughly 30% observed a single time. Source material: PBMCs. The receptors here all came from a woman between 18 and 50 years old in good health. CDR3s include the opening cysteine and the closing phenylalanine or tryptophan. The D gene is left open where the match is weak. The listing skips clone size in some rows; elsewhere it reads once, few, many or a size class.

clone size	V gene	J gene	D gene	CDR3 DNA	CDR3 protein
.	TRBV6-5	TRBJ2-7	TRBD2	TGTGCCAGCAGTTACCCGGGACTAGCGGCACTACTCCCCTTTCTGGAGCAGTACTTC	CASSYPGLAALLPFLEQYF
few	TRBV7-9	TRBJ2-1	.	TGTGCCAGCACTCGACTGGAGAATCACAATGGAGAGCAGTTCTTC	CASTRLENHNGEQFF
.	TRBV9	TRBJ2-7	.	TGTGCCAGCAGCGTAGGATCCGGTAACGAGCAGTACTTC	CASSVGSGNEQYF
few	TRBV2	TRBJ1-2	TRBD1	TGTGCCAGCAGTCAACAGGGGGCTAACTATGGCTACACCTTC	CASSQQGANYGYTF
few	TRBV6-1	TRBJ1-2	.	TGTGCCAGCAGACCACGGACGGAACCTCTATATGGCTACACCTTC	CASRPRTEPLYGYTF
few	TRBV6-2/TRBV6-3	TRBJ2-7	.	TGTGCCAGCAAACCGGGACTTCCCCTCTACGAGCAGTACTTC	CASKPGLPLYEQYF
many	TRBV29-1	TRBJ2-2	TRBD1	TGCAGCGTCGACAGGGAGAACACCGGGGAGCTGTTTTTT	CSVDRENTGELFF
.	TRBV29-1	TRBJ1-2	.	TGCAGCGTTGTGGGGGTATTCTCTGGCTACACCTTC	CSVVGVFSGYTF
.	TRBV14	TRBJ1-3	.	TGTGCCAGCAGCAAAGAACCGTCGAGGGGAAACACCATATATTTT	CASSKEPSRGNTIYF
.	TRBV3-1	TRBJ1-1	.	TGTGCCAGCTTCCGGCAAGGGGCGGCTTTCTTT	CASFRQGAAFF
many	TRBV5-1	TRBJ1-1	.	TGCGCCAGCAGCTCCCTGTCGGCGGGGACTGAAGCTTTCTTT	CASSSLSAGTEAFF
few	TRBV9	TRBJ2-1	.	TGTGCCAGCAGCGTAGTAGGCAGAGCAGACAATGAGCAGTTCTTC	CASSVVGRADNEQFF
.	TRBV7-2	TRBJ1-1	.	TGTGCCAGCAGCTTACCATTGACAGCCAACATGAACACTGAAGCTTTCTTT	CASSLPLTANMNTEAFF
few	TRBV20-1	TRBJ2-7	.	TGCAGTGCTAGACCGGACAGAAAACCCTACGAGCAGTACTTC	CSARPDRKPYEQYF
few	TRBV5-5	TRBJ1-1	.	TGTGCCAGCAGCCCCCGGAGCCCCACCCGATTTCAGAACACTGAAGCTTTCTTT	CASSPRSPTRFQNTEAFF
.	TRBV11-2	TRBJ2-3	TRBD1	TGTGCCAGCAGTTTATATCAAACAACAGGGGCAGATACGCAGTATTTT	CASSLYQTTGADTQYF
few	TRBV4-3	TRBJ2-1	TRBD2	TGCGCCAGCAGCCATCACACTAGCGGGGCCTACAATGAGCAGTTCTTC	CASSHHTSGAYNEQFF
few	TRBV19	TRBJ1-1	.	TGTGCCAGTATCGGGGAGGGGACTGAAGCTTTCTTT	CASIGEGTEAFF
few	TRBV20-1	TRBJ2-2	TRBD2	TGCAGTGCTCAGCTAGCGGGGGTAACCGGGGAGCTGTTTTTT	CSAQLAGVTGELFF
.	TRBV29-1	TRBJ1-4	TRBD1	TGCAGCGTTGGACAGGGGATACGTGAAAAACTGTTTTTT	CSVGQGIREKLFF